This T cell receptor (beta chain) was identified in a study of identical twins. TCRdb fed the 5' RACE reads into MiXCR, producing one record per CDR3 protein. The sample yields about 790,000 distinct CDR3 sequences, 18% seen once. Trimming cost V 7 bases and J 7 bases, with 19 bases left between them. Germline V gives CDR1 SQVTM, CDR2 ANQGSEA. The CDR3 length is 13 residues. The data also belong to a second study, concerning T cells expressing NK-cell markers.

The chain employs TRBV29-1 and TRBJ1-1; a possible D gene is TRBD1 (6 bases). The sequence derives from a woman aged 18 to 35 in good health. Sample: PBMCs. The CDR3 here is CSALLPGHGEAFF. CDR3 coding DNA: TGCAGCGCCCTCCTTCCGGGACACGGTGAAGCTTTCTTT.